Below are 29 T cell receptor beta chains sequenced from a single sample in a study of T cells in localized non-small cell lung cancer. The assay was immunoSEQ multiplex PCR, and TCRdb's table has in-frame clones only and misses some. The table has 50,000 to 70,000 clones, roughly 90% seen once. The material sequenced was peripheral blood, taken before any cancer treatment. All receptors come from a man aged 40-75 years with stage I lung adenocarcinoma.

This chain links TRBV9 with TRBJ1-2; D unclear. The germline CDR1 and CDR2 sequences are SGDLS and YYNGEE. The length of the CDR3 is 15 residues. V shed 4 bases and J shed 2 bases, with 15 bases lying between them. Here the CDR3 reads CASSLPLQKNYGYTF. CDR3 bases: TGTGCCAGCAGCTTACCGCTACAGAAAAACTATGGCTACACCTTC.

The chain couples TRBV11-3 to TRBJ2-6; unclear D gene. The CDR3 length is 17 residues. Germline lookup yields CDR1 SGHNT and CDR2 YENEEA. Between the trimmed V and J ends, which lost 3 bases and 0 bases, there was a span of 12 bases. The CDR3 loop reads CASSLSGETSGANVLTF. In DNA form, the CDR3 reads TGTGCCAGCAGCTTGTCCGGCGAAACCTCTGGGGCCAACGTCCTGACTTTC.

The chain carries TRBV6-5 and TRBJ2-3; no firm D call. The germline CDR1 and CDR2 sequences are MNHEY and SVGAGI. V was trimmed by 10 bases and J by 3 bases, leaving 5 bases between them. The CDR3 is 10 residues long. The DNA for the CDR3 is TGTGCCACCTATACAGATACGCAGTATTTT. This translates into CATYTDTQYF.

V is TRBV4-2 and J is TRBJ2-7, with 10 nucleotides matching TRBD2. The germline V gene has CDR1 LGHNA and CDR2 YNFKEQ. The CDR3 is made up of 15 amino acids. V was clipped by 2 bases and J by 7 bases; unmatched bases: 8. The CDR3 here is CASSQRAGGRGEQYF. The CDR3 DNA follows: TGTGCCAGCAGCCAACGAGCGGGAGGGCGGGGGGAGCAGTACTTC.

The chain uses TRBV19 and TRBJ1-1, with D perhaps TRBD1 (6 bases). The CDR3 is made up of 15 amino acids. V was clipped by 1 base and J by 1 base, with 10 bases between them. The V gene's germline CDR1 is LNHDA and CDR2 SQIVND (reference sequence). In nucleotides, the CDR3 is TGTGCCAGTAGTATAGTCGGGACACCGAACACTGAAGCTTTCTTT. Translated, it gives CASSIVGTPNTEAFF.

The chain combines TRBV19 with TRBJ2-2, with 10 bases aligning to TRBD1. The junction had 10 bases not matched to a gene; V was cut back by 8 bases and J by 7 bases. Germline V gene sequence: CDR1 LNHDA, CDR2 SQIVND (reference sequence). This CDR3 has 15 amino acids. This CDR3 is CASATRDRGFGELFF. The CDR3 DNA reads TGTGCCAGTGCAACCCGGGACAGGGGATTCGGGGAGCTGTTTTTT.

The chain links TRBV19 to TRBJ2-3; perhaps TRBD1 as D (5 bases). The V gene lost 5 bases and the J gene lost 4 bases, with 10 bases spanning the gap. Germline V CDR1 and CDR2: LNHDA, SQIVND (reference sequence). The length of the CDR3 is 13 residues. The CDR3 nucleotides are TGTGCCAGTAGTCGCAGGGTCTCAGATACGCAGTATTTT. Its protein product is CASSRRVSDTQYF.

J is TRBJ1-5 and V is TRBV6-1; unclear D gene. This CDR3 is 14 amino acids long. CDR1 and CDR2 (germline): MNHNS, SASEGT. Trimming shortened V by 2 bases and J by 2 bases, and 7 bases separated the two germline ends. This CDR3 is CASSESGGNQPQHF. CDR3 sequence (DNA): TGTGCCAGCAGTGAATCCGGGGGCAATCAGCCCCAGCATTTT.

The chain has TRBV30 and TRBJ2-1; no firm D call. The V and J ends lost 0 bases and 6 bases respectively, with 12 bases between them. Looked up from germline, CDR1 is GTSNPN and CDR2 is SVGIG (reference sequence). CDR3 length: 14 residues. The CDR3 DNA is TGTGCCTGGAGTGTAATTAAGGTCCGCAATGAGCAGTTCTTC. It is translated as CAWSVIKVRNEQFF.

The chain uses TRBV27 and TRBJ2-1, with 9 bases fitting TRBD1. The V gene end was trimmed by 3 bases and the J gene end by 6 bases; junction bases not matched to a gene: 3. This CDR3 comprises 14 residues. Germline V gene data show CDR1 as MNHEY and CDR2 as SMNVEV (reference sequence). CDR3 in amino acids: CASSLGQGGNEQFF. The CDR3 DNA reads TGTGCCAGCAGTTTGGGACAGGGCGGCAATGAGCAGTTCTTC.

CDR3 DNA sequence: TGTGCCAGCAGCGGCCGGGACCGACCATCCTACGAGCAGTACTTC. It translates to CASSGRDRPSYEQYF. The V call is TRBV11-3, the J call TRBJ2-7, with D perhaps TRBD1 or TRBD2 (5 bases each). Germline V CDR1 and CDR2: SGHNT, YENEEA. The V end lost 5 bases, the J end lost 1 base, and 15 bases lay between the germline ends. The CDR3 length is 15 residues.

This clone was found once. This rearrangement joins TRBV28 to TRBJ2-1; a weak D match, TRBD2 (6 bases). This CDR3 is 13 amino acids long. Per the germline V gene, CDR1 is MDHEN and CDR2 is SYDVKM. Trimming took off 5 bases at V and 7 bases at J, with 12 bases between the two ends. The CDR3 DNA is TGTGCCAGCAGTGCGGGACTGGGAAATGAGCAGTTCTTC. Translated: CASSAGLGNEQFF.

V gene TRBV5-1 combines with J gene TRBJ2-3; maybe TRBD2 (5 bases). Trimming pared 2 bases from V and 0 bases from J, leaving 7 bases between. Germline V gene data show CDR1 as SGHRS and CDR2 as YFSETQ. This CDR3 has 14 amino acids. The CDR3 protein is CASSFRDSTDTQYF. The CDR3, as DNA: TGCGCCAGCAGCTTCCGGGATAGCACAGATACGCAGTATTTT.

The CDR3 loop is CASRSGVNTEAFF. DNA of the CDR3: TGTGCCAGCAGGTCGGGGGTGAACACTGAAGCTTTCTTT. J is TRBJ1-1 and V is TRBV6-1; a weak D match, TRBD1 (5 bases). The CDR3 is made up of 13 amino acids. Per the germline V gene, CDR1 is MNHNS and CDR2 is SASEGT. V was pared by 6 bases and J by 0 bases, with 8 bases between.

This chain links TRBV21-1 with TRBJ1-1; the D call in the table, TRBD1, was not verified against the DNA. TRBV21-1 is recorded as a pseudogene. The CDR3 has 15 amino acids. In nucleotides, the CDR3 is TGTGCCAGCAGCAAGACAGGGGAGGGGAACACTGAAGCTTTCTTT. Its translation: CASSKTGEGNTEAFF.

The rearrangement uses TRBV7-9 and TRBJ2-7; D may match TRBD1 or TRBD2 (5 bases each). V lost 1 base and J 9 bases, leaving 10 bases between the germline ends. Germline-derived CDR1 and CDR2 are SEHNR and FQNEAQ (reference sequence). CDR3 length: 12 residues. CDR3: CASSLVGDRQYF. CDR3 sequence (DNA): TGTGCCAGCAGCTTAGTAGGGGACCGGCAGTACTTC.

The gene calls are TRBV12-5 and TRBJ2-7; tentative D call: TRBD1 (6 bases). The V gene lost 7 bases and the J gene lost 4 bases, with 20 bases spanning the gap. The CDR3 is made up of 15 amino acids. Germline CDR1 LGHNT, CDR2 FRNRAP. In DNA, the CDR3 is TGTGCTAGTGCCGAAGAGGGGGAAGGGAGTTACGAGCAGTACTTC. It codes for CASAEEGEGSYEQYF.

This chain uses TRBV13 with TRBJ2-1; 9 bases are shared with TRBD2. The CDR3 contains 16 residues. Germline V lookup: CDR1 PRHDT, CDR2 FYEKMQ (reference sequence). V gave up 1 base and J gave up 6 bases; unmatched junction bases: 7. The CDR3 region has the DNA TGTGCCAGCAGCTTAGAAGGAGCTAGCGGGACCAATGAGCAGTTCTTC. It specifies CASSLEGASGTNEQFF.

This clone showed up just a few times. The chain couples TRBV28 to TRBJ1-5; unclear D gene. V was pared by 2 bases and J by 9 bases, with 11 bases between. This CDR3 has 13 residues. CDR1 MDHEN and CDR2 SYDVKM come from the germline V gene. DNA of the CDR3: TGTGCCAGCAGTTTAGTCCCCTCCAGGCCCCAGCATTTT. It specifies CASSLVPSRPQHF.

The V and J genes are TRBV2 and TRBJ2-2; TRBD1 might be the D (6 bases). The CDR3 extends over 12 amino acids. The germline V gene has CDR1 SNHLY and CDR2 FYNNEI. V was clipped by 5 bases and J by 6 bases, with 7 bases between them. The CDR3 nucleotides are TGTGCCAGCAGTACAGGGCCCGGGGAGCTGTTTTTT. Protein product: CASSTGPGELFF.

The chain has TRBV7-3 and TRBJ2-3; D might be TRBD1 (5 bases). The CDR3 totals 15 residues. The germline gives CDR1 SGHTA, CDR2 FQGTGA. Trimming cost V 5 bases and J 3 bases, with 15 bases left between them. Here the CDR3 reads CASSPIGAATDTQYF. Written as DNA, the CDR3 is TGTGCCAGCAGCCCCATAGGGGCGGCGACAGATACGCAGTATTTT.

The chain employs TRBV7-3 and TRBJ2-1, with 7 bases matching TRBD2. J lost 3 bases, V lost 4 bases, and 9 bases had no gene match. Per the germline V gene, CDR1 is SGHTA and CDR2 is FQGTGA. The CDR3 totals 16 residues. CDR3 coding DNA: TGTGCCAGCAGCTCTCTCGGAGCGGGACGCTACAATGAGCAGTTCTTC. This codes for CASSSLGAGRYNEQFF.

This sequence joins TRBV25-1 and TRBJ1-4; D call uncertain. Trimming stripped 11 bases from V and 4 bases from J, with 11 bases between. The CDR3 length is 12 residues. Per germline, CDR1 MGHDK and CDR2 SYGVNS. This CDR3 is CAPPIVNEKLFF. CDR3 bases: TGTGCCCCCCCGATTGTTAATGAAAAACTGTTTTTT.

The V gene is TRBV5-5, the J gene TRBJ2-3; 7 bases are a match to TRBD2. Germline V gene lookup returns CDR1 SGHKS and CDR2 YYEKEE (reference sequence). The CDR3 is made up of 16 amino acids. The junction had 5 bases not matched to a gene; V was cut back by 0 bases and J by 1 base. The CDR3 region has the DNA TGTGCCAGCAGCTTGGTTGGCGGGGGAGGCACAGATACGCAGTATTTT. Translation gives CASSLVGGGGTDTQYF.

This clone showed up just once. Sequence at one end of the junction differs from germline and may be a read error. This chain connects TRBV28 to TRBJ2-7; possibly TRBD1 or TRBD2 for D (7 bases each). The germline CDR1 and CDR2 sequences are MDHEN and SYDVKM. This CDR3 is 13 amino acids long. The CDR3 nucleotides read TGTGCCAGCAGTTTACGCCCAGGGGGGGAATTTCACTTC. Translating it yields CASSLRPGGEFHF.

This chain connects TRBV18 to TRBJ2-2, with D unresolved. The CDR3 covers 14 residues. V gave up 11 bases and J gave up 0 bases, with 13 bases separating them. Germline lookup yields CDR1 KGHSH and CDR2 LQKENI. The CDR3 loop is CALRRGSNTGELFF. The CDR3, as DNA: TGTGCCCTCCGTCGCGGATCGAACACCGGGGAGCTGTTTTTT.

The genes are TRBV19 and TRBJ1-5; the match to TRBD1 covers 7 bases. J was trimmed by 0 bases and V by 4 bases; bases with no gene match: 3. CDR3 length: 15 residues. Germline CDR1 LNHDA, CDR2 SQIVND (reference sequence). The CDR3 spells CASSTDRISNQPQHF. Written as DNA, the CDR3 is TGTGCCAGTAGTACGGACAGGATTAGCAATCAGCCCCAGCATTTT.

The chain joins TRBV30 to TRBJ2-5; TRBD2 matches 7 bases. Near its end, the DNA agrees better with TRBJ2-7, so the J call may be wrong. CDR1 GTSNPN and CDR2 SVGIG come from the germline V gene (reference sequence). This CDR3 is built from 14 residues. CDR3 in amino acids: CAWMSSGPFYEQYF. As DNA, the CDR3 is TGTGCCTGGATGAGTAGCGGGCCCTTCTACGAGCAGTACTTC.

This sequence joins TRBV7-2 and TRBJ2-5; D is possibly TRBD1 (6 bases). V lost 1 base and J 4 bases, leaving 7 bases between the germline ends. Germline assignment: CDR1 SGHTA and CDR2 FQGNSA. This CDR3 comprises 13 residues. Here the CDR3 reads CASSLGTVETQYF. As DNA, the CDR3 is TGTGCCAGCAGCTTAGGGACAGTAGAGACCCAGTACTTC.